This passage covers 30 T cell receptor beta chains from one sample sequenced in a study of CD8+ T cells in alopecia areata. Extracted RNA was reverse transcribed, and the resulting cDNA served as sequencing template. Sequenced by immunoSEQ multiplex PCR; TCRdb stores in-frame clones only, minus some. The sample carries tens of thousands of clones, 95% to 97% recorded once. Sequenced here: CD8+ T cells sorted from blood, sampled at week 0. The receptors were sampled from a human donor with alopecia areata.

This chain links TRBV19 with TRBJ2-5; possibly TRBD1 for D (5 bases). V was cut by 6 bases and J by 4 bases, with 15 bases left in between. The CDR3 has 14 residues. In germline, CDR1 is LNHDA, CDR2 SQIVND (reference sequence). The CDR3 loop is CASSPWTQGETQYF. For the CDR3, the DNA is TGTGCCAGTAGCCCCTGGACACAAGGAGAGACCCAGTACTTC.

CDR3 nucleotide sequence: TGTGCTAGTGGTTTCCTCCTCCAGCGGGGGACAGTAAACACCGGGGAGCTGTTTTTT. It codes for CASGFLLQRGTVNTGELFF. The chain employs TRBV12-5 and TRBJ2-2; possibly TRBD2 for D (8 bases). The CDR3 totals 19 residues. V lost 3 bases and J 2 bases, leaving 22 bases between the germline ends. The germline CDR1 and CDR2 sequences are LGHNT and FRNRAP.

The chain is built from TRBV27 and TRBJ2-5; D not certain. The CDR3 spans 15 residues. The germline V gene encodes CDR1 MNHEY and CDR2 SMNVEV (reference sequence). Between the trimmed V and J ends, which lost 9 bases and 5 bases, there was a span of 22 bases. The CDR3 loop reads CASGSGDPILETQYF. In DNA, the CDR3 is TGTGCCAGTGGATCCGGTGATCCGATATTGGAGACCCAGTACTTC.

The sample holds one count of this clone. The chain is built from TRBV7-9 and TRBJ2-1; D is perhaps TRBD2 (5 bases). CDR3 length: 18 residues. Germline V gives CDR1 SEHNR, CDR2 FQNEAQ (reference sequence). V dropped 6 bases and J dropped 3 bases, with 24 bases sitting between them. The CDR3, as DNA: TGTGCCAGCAGACCAAAAGACGAAGACCCTCGGGGCTACAATGAGCAGTTCTTC. It codes for CASRPKDEDPRGYNEQFF. The whole variable domain, filled in from reference TRBV7-9 and TRBJ2-1, reads DTGVSQNPRHKITKRGQNVTFRCDPISEHNRLYWYRQTLGQGPEFLTYFQNEAQLEKSRLLSDRFSAERPKGSFSTLEIQRTEQGDSAMYLCASRPKDEDPRGYNEQFFGPGTRLTVL.

The rearrangement joins TRBV27 to TRBJ1-1; 9 bases line up with TRBD1. CDR1 is MNHEY and CDR2 is SMNVEV in the germline V gene (reference sequence). The J segment lost 5 bases and the V segment lost 5 bases, leaving 3 bases of the junction unmatched. The CDR3 sequence is 13 residues long. This CDR3 is CASSPGTGTEAFF. The CDR3 DNA reads as TGTGCCAGCAGTCCTGGGACAGGGACTGAAGCTTTCTTT.

This chain links TRBV4-2 with TRBJ1-6, with D possibly TRBD1 on 6 matching bases. Trimming took 0 bases from V and 4 from J, leaving 10 bases between them. The CDR3 is 16 amino acids. Germline CDR1 LGHNA, CDR2 YNFKEQ. The CDR3 nucleotides read TGTGCCAGCAGCCAAGATCAGGGGAGATATAATTCACCCCTCCACTTT. Translating gives CASSQDQGRYNSPLHF.

J is TRBJ2-2 and V is TRBV7-2; 7 nucleotides agree with TRBD2. Germline CDR1 reads SGHTA; CDR2 reads FQGNSA. V was clipped by 3 bases and J by 4 bases; unmatched bases: 2. The CDR3 spans 14 residues. The CDR3 protein is CASSLTGGTGELFF. The CDR3 bases are TGTGCCAGCAGCTTGACGGGGGGCACCGGGGAGCTGTTTTTT.

The CDR3 DNA reads as TGTGCCAGCAGCTCGAAAACAGGGTATGAAAAACTGTTTTTT. It translates to CASSSKTGYEKLFF. The chain recombines TRBV5-5 with TRBJ1-4; D possibly corresponds to TRBD1 (6 bases). Germline V lookup: CDR1 SGHKS, CDR2 YYEKEE (reference sequence). The V end was cut by 3 bases, the J end by 6 bases, with 12 bases between. The CDR3 is 14 residues long.

The V gene is TRBV4-1, the J gene TRBJ2-1; 9 bases are a match to TRBD1. From germline, CDR1 is MGHRA and CDR2 YSYEKL. The trim removed 3 bases at V and 8 bases at J, leaving 11 bases unmatched. This CDR3 region has 16 residues. DNA of the CDR3: TGCGCCAGCAGCCAGGTTGACAGGGGGGGTCGGTATGAGCAGTTCTTC. This encodes CASSQVDRGGRYEQFF.

The J gene is TRBJ1-3, the V gene TRBV4-3; no clear D gene. CDR1 and CDR2 (germline): LGHNA, YSLEER. This CDR3 has 15 residues. The V end was cut by 0 bases, the J end by 1 base, with 7 bases between. CDR3 nucleotide sequence: TGCGCCAGCAGCCAAGATCCGATTTCTGGAAACACCATATATTTT. Translating it yields CASSQDPISGNTIYF.

V and J are TRBV5-6 and TRBJ2-1; TRBD2 aligns across 13 bases. Per germline, CDR1 SGHDT and CDR2 YYEEEE. J was trimmed by 5 bases and V by 0 bases; bases with no gene match: 2. This CDR3 is built from 16 residues. The CDR3 region is CASSLAGLAGDNEQFF. The CDR3 DNA follows: TGTGCCAGCAGCTTGGCAGGACTAGCGGGGGACAATGAGCAGTTCTTC.

This chain links TRBV4-1 with TRBJ2-7; 14 nucleotides agree with TRBD2. The CDR3 consists of 15 residues. V was clipped by 3 bases and J by 2 bases; unmatched bases: 0. Germline loops: CDR1 MGHRA, CDR2 YSYEKL. This chain's CDR3 is CASSQTSGGAYEQYF. CDR3 in DNA: TGCGCCAGCAGCCAGACTAGCGGGGGGGCCTACGAGCAGTACTTC.

This chain joins TRBV30 and TRBJ2-7, with D unresolved. Trimming removed 0 bases at V and 3 bases at J, with 9 bases between. The CDR3 covers 13 residues. Per germline, CDR1 GTSNPN and CDR2 SVGIG (reference sequence). The CDR3 is CAWSVGSLYEQYF. The CDR3 DNA is TGTGCCTGGAGTGTCGGCAGCCTCTACGAGCAGTACTTC.

This chain joins TRBV7-8 and TRBJ2-3; 16 bases are a match to TRBD2. This CDR3 spans 16 amino acids. Germline V gene lookup returns CDR1 SGHVS and CDR2 FQNEAQ. V trimming: 5 bases; J trimming: 14 bases; junction bases outside the gene matches: 13. The CDR3 is CASSAGTSGGAYSGYF. The CDR3 DNA reads as TGTGCCAGCAGCGCCGGGACTAGCGGGGGGGCTTATAGTGGGTATTTT.

This clone was seen just once. The rearrangement uses TRBV4-3 and TRBJ2-7; D remains unclear. The germline CDR1 and CDR2 sequences are LGHNA and YSLEER. V was cut by 4 bases and J by 3 bases, with 16 bases left in between. The CDR3 covers 15 residues. The CDR3 DNA is TGCGCCAGCAGCCGAATCTACACCAAGGGCTACGAGCAGTACTTC. Its translation: CASSRIYTKGYEQYF.

The chain combines TRBV29-1 with TRBJ2-2; no reliable D call. The germline gives CDR1 SQVTM, CDR2 ANQGSEA. This CDR3 is 12 amino acids long. V was trimmed by 6 bases and J by 0 bases, leaving 5 bases between them. In DNA form, the CDR3 reads TGCAGCGTAACCGCGAACACCGGGGAGCTGTTTTTT. Amino acids: CSVTANTGELFF.

The chain combines TRBV5-6 with TRBJ2-3, with D hard to call. The CDR3 totals 12 residues. Trimming left V 2 bases short and J 10 bases short, with 11 bases between. Germline V gives CDR1 SGHDT, CDR2 YYEEEE. The DNA for the CDR3 is TGTGCCAGCAGCTTCGGTGGGTCCGCGCAGTATTTT. Residues: CASSFGGSAQYF.

V gene TRBV7-8 combines with J gene TRBJ2-3; D may be TRBD1 or TRBD2 (6 bases each). The CDR3 runs to 16 residues. Germline CDR1 SGHVS, CDR2 FQNEAQ. V was trimmed by 1 base and J by 5 bases, leaving 16 bases between them. Here the CDR3 DNA reads TGTGCCAGCAGCTTAGAACCATCCGGGGGCAAAGATACGCAGTATTTT. Translation gives CASSLEPSGGKDTQYF.

The CDR3 protein is CASSLITGWLNEQFF. Here the CDR3 DNA reads TGTGCCAGCAGCCTAATCACAGGTTGGTTGAATGAGCAGTTCTTC. The genes are TRBV7-8 and TRBJ2-1, with D possibly TRBD1 on 5 matching bases. The CDR3 runs 15 residues. V shed 5 bases and J shed 7 bases, with 18 bases lying between them. From germline, CDR1 is SGHVS and CDR2 FQNEAQ.

The chain has TRBV19 and TRBJ1-1; TRBD1 matches 7 bases. CDR3 length equals 14 residues. V was pared by 5 bases and J by 4 bases, with 7 bases of the junction left unmatched. Germline CDR1 and CDR2: LNHDA and SQIVND (reference sequence). For the CDR3, the DNA is TGTGCCAGTAGTTCAGGGGGAAGGGGCACTGAAGCTTTCTTT. Translating gives CASSSGGRGTEAFF. Supplemented by reference TRBV19 and TRBJ1-1, the full variable domain reads DGGITQSPKYLFRKEGQNVTLSCEQNLNHDAMYWYRQDPGQGLRLIYYSQIVNDFQKGDIAEGYSVSREKKESFPLTVTSAQKNPTAFYLCASSSGGRGTEAFFGQGTRLTVV.

The V gene is TRBV12-5, the J gene TRBJ1-1, with 9 bases matching TRBD1. Trimming took 6 bases from V and 1 from J; bases not matched to a gene: 9. CDR1 LGHNT and CDR2 FRNRAP come from the germline V gene. The CDR3 contains 16 residues. The CDR3: CASGTTGGPANTEAFF. CDR3 coding DNA: TGTGCTAGTGGCACAACAGGGGGCCCCGCGAACACTGAAGCTTTCTTT.

The CDR3 coding sequence is TGTGCCAGCAGCTCTCCCTGGGAGGGAACAGATACGCAGTATTTT. It is translated as CASSSPWEGTDTQYF. This chain uses TRBV7-9 with TRBJ2-3; 7 bases fit TRBD2. This CDR3 has 15 residues. Germline CDR1 and CDR2: SEHNR and FQNEAQ (reference sequence). With 4 bases clipped from V and 3 bases from J, the junction kept 7 bases outside the gene matches.

The chain combines TRBV6-6 with TRBJ2-1; no firm D call. Germline CDR1 reads MNHNY; CDR2 reads SVGAGI (reference sequence). The CDR3 consists of 14 residues. The CDR3 nucleotides are TGTGCTAGTGGACCCCCAAACTCCTACAATGAGCAGTTCTTC. Its protein product is CASGPPNSYNEQFF.

This clone was detected only once. The V gene is TRBV6-5, the J gene TRBJ2-7, with 7 bases fitting TRBD1. Germline V CDR1 and CDR2: MNHEY, SVGAGI. This CDR3 spans 14 amino acids. Trimming removed 7 bases from V and 2 bases from J; junction bases left unmatched: 8. The CDR3 nucleotides read TGTGCCAGCACTAACCGGGACAGAGCCTACGAGCAGTACTTC. This encodes CASTNRDRAYEQYF.

The V call is TRBV29-1, the J call TRBJ2-2, with unresolved D. Trimming shortened V by 6 bases and J by 5 bases, and 13 bases separated the two germline ends. The CDR3 runs 13 residues. Germline V gene sequence: CDR1 SQVTM, CDR2 ANQGSEA. The CDR3 here is CSVDPVGTGELFF. CDR3 nucleotides: TGCAGCGTCGACCCCGTGGGGACCGGGGAGCTGTTTTTT.

J is TRBJ2-1 and V is TRBV9; D is possibly TRBD1 (8 bases). Germline-derived CDR1 and CDR2 are SGDLS and YYNGEE. The CDR3 contains 17 residues. V dropped 4 bases and J dropped 4 bases, with 21 bases sitting between them. The CDR3, as DNA: TGTGCCAGCAGCTTCTATACAGGGGGGGAAGCTTACAATGAGCAGTTCTTC. It yields the protein CASSFYTGGEAYNEQFF.

The chain has TRBV5-5 and TRBJ2-1; no reliable D call. V lost 1 base and J lost 12, with 8 bases in between. The CDR3 consists of 11 residues. Germline CDR1 SGHKS, CDR2 YYEKEE (reference sequence). The CDR3 sequence is CASSLTQSQFF. CDR3 DNA sequence: TGTGCCAGCAGCTTGACCCAGTCGCAGTTCTTC.

About this clone: This sample includes further DNA sequences coding for the same CDR3. The V and J genes are TRBV5-1 and TRBJ2-7; D possibly corresponds to TRBD1 (5 bases). The ends were cut back, 0 bases at V and 2 bases at J, with 9 bases in the middle. The CDR3 is 14 residues long. CDR1 is SGHRS, CDR2 YFSETQ, per germline. The CDR3 nucleotides are TGCGCCAGCAGCTTGGGGCAGGGCCCCTACGAGCAGTACTTC. Translation: CASSLGQGPYEQYF.

The chain couples TRBV19 to TRBJ2-7, with TRBD1 matching over 9 bases. V was clipped by 5 bases and J by 1 base; unmatched bases: 6. Germline V lookup: CDR1 LNHDA, CDR2 SQIVND (reference sequence). CDR3 size: 15 residues. This chain's CDR3 is CASSSRDRASYEQYF. CDR3 coding DNA: TGTGCCAGTAGTTCCCGGGACAGGGCGTCCTACGAGCAGTACTTC.

This clone was recorded only once. CDR3 bases: TGTGCCAGCAGTTTAGGGATCCACTACGAGCAGTACTTC. It codes for CASSLGIHYEQYF. V is TRBV27 and J is TRBJ2-7; D is uncertain. V was clipped by 2 bases and J by 3 bases, with 8 bases between them. The germline V gene encodes CDR1 MNHEY and CDR2 SMNVEV (reference sequence). The CDR3 covers 13 residues.